This T cell receptor (beta chain) was identified during a study of monozygotic twins with inflammatory bowel disease. With regard to this clonotype: The antigen remains unidentified.

The CDR3 spans 12 residues. Germline-derived CDR1 and CDR2 are MNHNY and SVGAGI (reference sequence). The study's findings and limits: Relative to healthy twins, IBD patients had fewer clonotypes in common with others, a gap that was especially apparent with disease activity. Patients received differing immunosuppressive treatments, which may have added variability to their repertoires.

Nested PCRs of approximately 16 and 10 cycles, two in total, were run on TCRalpha and TCRbeta cDNA. After re-calling the 5' RACE reads, TCRdb lists one entry per CDR3 protein, DNA absent. This table holds 420,000 or so distinct CDR3 sequences. Sequencing was carried out using blood. The source of this sequence is a human donor with ulcerative colitis or Crohn's disease, or a healthy co-twin of an affected twin (not recorded which). The chain employs TRBV6-6 and TRBJ1-5. CDR3 sequence: CASRRDNQPQHF.